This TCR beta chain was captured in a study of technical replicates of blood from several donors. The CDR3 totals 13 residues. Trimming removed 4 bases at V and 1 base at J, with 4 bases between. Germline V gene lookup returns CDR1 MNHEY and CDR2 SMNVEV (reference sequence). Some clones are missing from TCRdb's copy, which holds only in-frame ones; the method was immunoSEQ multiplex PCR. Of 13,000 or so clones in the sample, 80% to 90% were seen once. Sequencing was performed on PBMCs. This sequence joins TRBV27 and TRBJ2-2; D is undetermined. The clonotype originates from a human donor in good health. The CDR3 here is CASSSGNTGELFF. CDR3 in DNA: TGTGCCAGCAGTTCAGGGAACACCGGGGAGCTGTTTTTT.